The subject of this entry is one TCR beta chain. The data stem from a study of blood T cell repertoires in COVID-19. For the study at large: Samples of COVID-19 (acute and convalescent) were obtained from the United States, Italy and Spain. The cDNA or gDNA used as material had been derived from T cells, B-cell-depleted T cells, or PBMCs.

Authors' methods: Amplification from reference gene primers served as the basis for estimated nucleated cell counts. This table comes from immunoSEQ multiplex PCR, and its TCRdb copy is limited to in-frame clones, with some not included. That table gives V, J and clone size, and the DNA gave D and trimming. This table has approximately 250,000 clones, 80% to 90% appearing once. Germline V lookup: CDR1 MGHRA, CDR2 YSYEKL. The CDR3 runs 16 residues. The trim removed 3 bases at V and 4 bases at J, leaving 8 bases unmatched. Sequences were obtained from peripheral blood. The TCR sequence derives from a man aged 25 to 40 with active or convalescent COVID-19. The chain has TRBV4-1 and TRBJ2-7; 11 bases are a match to TRBD2. The CDR3 DNA is TGCGCCAGCAGCCAGCGGAGCGGGACTAGCGGATACGAGCAGTACTTC. Residues: CASSQRSGTSGYEQYF.